This T cell receptor beta chain originates from a study of CD8+CD57+ T cells in acquired aplastic anemia. Across the study: 3.2 ug was the average amount of DNA from sorted CD4+ and CD8+ cells.

Germline CDR1 reads LNHNV; CDR2 reads YYDKDF (reference sequence). This CDR3 spans 16 amino acids. With 3 bases removed from V and 1 base from J, the gap between germline ends came to 13 bases. CDR3 and TCR beta VDJ profiling relied on a genomic DNA template. TCRdb reprocessed the reads with MiXCR, giving one entry per CDR3 protein. Of some 280,000 distinct CDR3 sequences listed, roughly half were seen once; the top ten hold roughly 8%. Study-level results: Fewer than 35 CD8+ CDR3 sequences occurred in both the patients and the controls.

Regarding this clonotype: Antigen: not known.

The sample comprised sorted CD4+, CD8+, or CD8+CD57+ T cells (not recorded which) from PBMCs. The V and J genes are TRBV15 and TRBJ2-1; possible D gene TRBD2, 6 bases. This clonotype was obtained from a human donor with severe aplastic anemia or a healthy control (not recorded which). In nucleotides, the CDR3 is TGTGCCACCAGCAGGCCCTTGGGGGGTTCCTACAATGAGCAGTTCTTC. This codes for CATSRPLGGSYNEQFF.